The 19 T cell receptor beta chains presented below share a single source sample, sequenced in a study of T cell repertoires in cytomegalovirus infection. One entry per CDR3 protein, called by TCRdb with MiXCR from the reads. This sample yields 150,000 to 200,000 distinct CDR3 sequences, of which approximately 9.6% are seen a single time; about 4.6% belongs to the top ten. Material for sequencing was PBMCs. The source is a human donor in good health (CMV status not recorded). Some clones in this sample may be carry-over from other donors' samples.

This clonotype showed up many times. CDR3: CSGLGGPDTQYF. For the CDR3, the DNA is TGCAGTGGGCTAGGGGGCCCAGATACGCAGTATTTT. This chain joins TRBV20-1 and TRBJ2-3, with TRBD1 matching over 7 bases. V shed 7 bases, J shed 4 bases, and the junction held 5 bases outside the gene matches. Germline assignment: CDR1 DFQATT and CDR2 SNEGSKA (reference sequence). This CDR3 has 12 residues.

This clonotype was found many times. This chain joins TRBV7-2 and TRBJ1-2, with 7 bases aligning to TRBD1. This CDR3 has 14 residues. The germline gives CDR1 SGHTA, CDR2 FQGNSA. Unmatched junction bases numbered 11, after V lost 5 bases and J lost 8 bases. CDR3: CASSTRTGGIGYTF. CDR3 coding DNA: TGTGCCAGCAGCACCCGGACAGGAGGCATCGGCTACACCTTC.

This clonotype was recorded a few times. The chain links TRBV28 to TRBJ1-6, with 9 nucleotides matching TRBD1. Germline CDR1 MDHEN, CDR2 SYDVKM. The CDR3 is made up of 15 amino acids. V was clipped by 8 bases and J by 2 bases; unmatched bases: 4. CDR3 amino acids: CASGGQGTYNSPLHF. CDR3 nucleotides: TGTGCCAGCGGGGGACAGGGCACCTATAATTCACCCCTCCACTTT.

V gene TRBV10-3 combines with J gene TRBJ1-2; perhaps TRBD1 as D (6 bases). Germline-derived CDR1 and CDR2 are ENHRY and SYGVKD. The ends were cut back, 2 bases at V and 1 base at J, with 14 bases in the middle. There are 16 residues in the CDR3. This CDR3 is CAISEIRTEINYGYTF. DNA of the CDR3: TGTGCCATCAGTGAGATCAGGACAGAAATTAACTATGGCTACACCTTC.

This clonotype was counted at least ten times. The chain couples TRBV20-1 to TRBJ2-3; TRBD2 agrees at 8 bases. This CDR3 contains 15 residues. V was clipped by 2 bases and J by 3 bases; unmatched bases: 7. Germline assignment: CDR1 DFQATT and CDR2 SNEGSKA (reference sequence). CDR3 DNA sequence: TGCAGTGCTAGATTGCCAGCGGGGGTGACAGATACGCAGTATTTT. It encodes CSARLPAGVTDTQYF.

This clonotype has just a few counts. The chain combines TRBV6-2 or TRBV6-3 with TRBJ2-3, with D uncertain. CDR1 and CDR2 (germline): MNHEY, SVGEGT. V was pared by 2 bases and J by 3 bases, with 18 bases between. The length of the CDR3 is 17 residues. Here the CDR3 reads CASSYLLRRGGTDTQYF. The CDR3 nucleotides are TGTGCCAGCAGTTACCTTCTACGAAGAGGTGGTACAGATACGCAGTATTTT.

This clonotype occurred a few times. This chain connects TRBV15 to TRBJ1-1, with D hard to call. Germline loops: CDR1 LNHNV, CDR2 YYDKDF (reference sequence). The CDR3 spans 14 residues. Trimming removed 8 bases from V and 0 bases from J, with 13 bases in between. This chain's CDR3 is CATGMSNMNTEAFF. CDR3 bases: TGTGCCACCGGGATGAGCAACATGAACACTGAAGCTTTCTTT.

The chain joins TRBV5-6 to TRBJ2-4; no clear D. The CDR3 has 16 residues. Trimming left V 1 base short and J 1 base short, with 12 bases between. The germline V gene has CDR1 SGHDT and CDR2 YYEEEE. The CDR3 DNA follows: TGTGCCAGCAGCTTGAAGGGCGATGGGGCCAAAAACATTCAGTACTTC. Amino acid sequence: CASSLKGDGAKNIQYF.

The CDR3 DNA reads TGCAGTGCTCTCCTGCGGGACAGGGGAGCTGAAGCTTTCTTT. This codes for CSALLRDRGAEAFF. The chain combines TRBV20-1 with TRBJ1-1; 10 bases fit TRBD1. In germline, CDR1 is DFQATT, CDR2 SNEGSKA (reference sequence). The V gene end was trimmed by 5 bases and the J gene end by 6 bases; junction bases not matched to a gene: 9. This CDR3 has 14 residues.

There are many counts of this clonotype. This CDR3 reads CASAPAGQETQYF. The CDR3 nucleotides are TGTGCTAGTGCCCCCGCGGGGCAAGAGACCCAGTACTTC. The gene calls are TRBV12-5 and TRBJ2-5, with D perhaps matching TRBD2 (6 bases). The V end lost 7 bases, the J end lost 2 bases, and 11 bases lay between the germline ends. The CDR3 contains 13 residues. CDR1 is LGHNT, CDR2 FRNRAP, per germline. Together with reference TRBV12-5 and TRBJ2-5, the CDR3 gives the full variable domain: DARVTQTPRHKVTEMGQEVTMRCQPILGHNTVFWYRQTMMQGLELLAYFRNRAPLDDSGMPKDRFSAEMPDATLATLKIQPSEPRDSAVYFCASAPAGQETQYFGPGTRLLVL.

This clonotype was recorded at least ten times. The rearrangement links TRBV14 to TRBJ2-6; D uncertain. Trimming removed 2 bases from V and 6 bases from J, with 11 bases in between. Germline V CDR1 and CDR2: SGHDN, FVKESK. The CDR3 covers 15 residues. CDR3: CASSQTRLLANVLTF. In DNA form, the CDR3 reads TGTGCCAGCAGCCAAACACGGCTCTTGGCCAACGTCCTGACTTTC.

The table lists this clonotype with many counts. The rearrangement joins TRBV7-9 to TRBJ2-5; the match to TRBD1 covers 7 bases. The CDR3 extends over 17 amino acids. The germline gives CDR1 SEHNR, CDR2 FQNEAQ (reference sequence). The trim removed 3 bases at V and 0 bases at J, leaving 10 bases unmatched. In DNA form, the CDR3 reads TGTGCCAGCAGCTTGCCTCCGGGACAGCCGAACCAAGAGACCCAGTACTTC. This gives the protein CASSLPPGQPNQETQYF.

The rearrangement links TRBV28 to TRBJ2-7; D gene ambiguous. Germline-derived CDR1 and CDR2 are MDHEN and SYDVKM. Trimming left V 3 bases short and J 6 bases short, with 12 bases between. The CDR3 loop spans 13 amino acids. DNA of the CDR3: TGTGCCAGCAGTTTTCCCGAACCGGGCGAGCAGTACTTC. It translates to CASSFPEPGEQYF.

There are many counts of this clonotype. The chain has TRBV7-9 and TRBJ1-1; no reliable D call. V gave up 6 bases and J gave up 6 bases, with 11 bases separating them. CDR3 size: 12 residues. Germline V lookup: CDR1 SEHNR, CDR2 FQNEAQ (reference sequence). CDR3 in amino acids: CASREAVPEAFF. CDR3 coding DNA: TGTGCCAGCAGGGAAGCCGTCCCTGAAGCTTTCTTT.

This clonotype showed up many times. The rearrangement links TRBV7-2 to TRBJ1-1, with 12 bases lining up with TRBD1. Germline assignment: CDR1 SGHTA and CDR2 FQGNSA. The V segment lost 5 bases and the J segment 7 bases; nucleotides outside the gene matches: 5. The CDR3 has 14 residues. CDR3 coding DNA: TGTGCCAGCAGCCCCGGGACAGGGGGCGTTGAAGCTTTCTTT. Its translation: CASSPGTGGVEAFF.

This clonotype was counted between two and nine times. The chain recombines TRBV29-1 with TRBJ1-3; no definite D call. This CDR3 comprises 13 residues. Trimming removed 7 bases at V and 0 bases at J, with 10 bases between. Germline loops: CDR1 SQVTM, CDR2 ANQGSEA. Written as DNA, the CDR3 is TGCAGCGCTCTGGATAACTCTGGAAACACCATATATTTT. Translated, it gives CSALDNSGNTIYF.

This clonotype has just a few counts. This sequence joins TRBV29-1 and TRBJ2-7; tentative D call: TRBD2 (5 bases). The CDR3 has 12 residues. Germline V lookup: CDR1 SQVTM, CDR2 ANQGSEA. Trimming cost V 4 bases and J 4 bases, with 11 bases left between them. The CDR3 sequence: CSVGTSVYEQYF. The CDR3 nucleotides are TGCAGCGTTGGTACTAGTGTTTACGAGCAGTACTTC.

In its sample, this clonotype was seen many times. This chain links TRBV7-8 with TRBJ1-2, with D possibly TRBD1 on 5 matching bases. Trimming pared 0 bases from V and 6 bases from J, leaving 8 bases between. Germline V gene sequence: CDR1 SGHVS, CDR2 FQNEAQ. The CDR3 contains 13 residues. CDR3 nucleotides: TGTGCCAGCAGCTTAGCCCAGGGAAATGGCTACACCTTC. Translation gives CASSLAQGNGYTF.

CDR3 loop: CASRPGQGKGNTIYF. The CDR3, as DNA: TGTGCCAGTCGACCGGGACAGGGAAAGGGAAACACCATATATTTT. The chain uses TRBV19 and TRBJ1-3, with 9 positions matching TRBD1. Losses at the gene ends were 8 bases for V and 4 bases for J; bases not matched to a gene: 9. The CDR3 is 15 amino acids. Germline loops: CDR1 LNHDA, CDR2 SQIVND (reference sequence).